This TCR beta chain was sequenced during a study of blood T cells in healthy people across ages. Findings and limits, study-wide: Comparison with aged donors showed that long-lived donors had more naive CD4+ cells and higher diversity.

A second PCR, run for about 7 to 11 cycles, used a sample-barcoded 5' primer plus a J-beta primer mix. Individual samples furnished no less than 3 million CDR3-containing paired-end reads apiece. MiXCR, run by TCRdb on the 5' RACE reads, gives a single entry per CDR3 protein. The table has 1.5 million to 2 million distinct CDR3 sequences, roughly 27% seen once. The V end lost 2 bases, the J end lost 5 bases, and 18 bases lay between the germline ends. Germline V CDR1 and CDR2: MDHEN, SYDVKM. The CDR3 consists of 16 residues. For this clonotype: The antigen is unknown.

Isolated PBMCs totaled at least 7 million in each sample. This TCR was recovered from a young woman in good health. The sequencing sample was made of blood. The chain is built from TRBV28 and TRBJ1-2; D may be TRBD1 (5 bases). This chain's CDR3 is CASSLQRGWGSYGYTF. CDR3 coding DNA: TGTGCCAGCAGTTTACAAAGGGGATGGGGTTCGTATGGCTACACCTTC.